The sequence of this T cell receptor beta chain was determined in a study of T-cell reconstitution after alpha-beta-depleted transplantation in children (dated by TCRdb to the mid-2010s). Concerning the study at large: Using TCR repertoire profiling, the study followed T-cell immune reconstitution in a quantitative way in children after TCRalphabeta/CD19-depleted allogeneic hematopoietic cell transplantation.

The protocol used for the library was PCR. The sequencing machine was an Illumina HiSeq 2500. To normalize quantification of the TCRbeta repertoire, the TCR libraries were built with molecular barcoding that relied on unique molecular identifiers. TCRdb took the public reads, trimmed them with fastp at Q25, ran MiXCR for clone calling and kept in-frame beta chains. Every CDR3 protein is listed once, alongside the most common genes and DNA of its rows. The sample table shows around 200,000 distinct CDR3 sequences, and 6.5% to 7.5% are seen once. The ten largest clones add up to 3% of the sample. CDR1 and CDR2 are drawn from the germline V gene: KGHSH, LQKENI. CDR3 length: 14 amino acids, cysteine to phenylalanine. Only the CDR3 DNA is retained, 42 bases long and in frame from the first base. At the junction V is shortened by 4 bases and J by 1 base; bases outside the gene matches: 2. This clonotype has more than one count but fewer than ten. The antigen it binds to is not known. No per-base quality is available; no much larger clone lies one base away.

The V and J segments used are TRBV18 and TRBJ2-7; TRBD1 aligns with 9 central bases. The TCR sequence derives from a human donor who donated a stem cell graft to a child with Wiskott-Aldrich syndrome. Sequencing used PBMCs from the stem cell graft donor, obtained from the stem cell graft. The DNA sequence is TGTGCCAGCTCACAGGGGACAGGGTCCTACGAGCAGTACTTC. Its translation reads: CASSQGTGSYEQYF. Supplemented by the reference TRBV18 and TRBJ2-7 proteins around the CDR3, the complete variable domain is NAGVMQNPRHLVRRRGQEARLRCSPMKGHSHVYWYRQLPEEGLKFMVYLQKENIIDESGMPKERFSAEFPKEGPSILRIQQVVRGDSAAYFCASSQGTGSYEQYFGPGTRLTVT.